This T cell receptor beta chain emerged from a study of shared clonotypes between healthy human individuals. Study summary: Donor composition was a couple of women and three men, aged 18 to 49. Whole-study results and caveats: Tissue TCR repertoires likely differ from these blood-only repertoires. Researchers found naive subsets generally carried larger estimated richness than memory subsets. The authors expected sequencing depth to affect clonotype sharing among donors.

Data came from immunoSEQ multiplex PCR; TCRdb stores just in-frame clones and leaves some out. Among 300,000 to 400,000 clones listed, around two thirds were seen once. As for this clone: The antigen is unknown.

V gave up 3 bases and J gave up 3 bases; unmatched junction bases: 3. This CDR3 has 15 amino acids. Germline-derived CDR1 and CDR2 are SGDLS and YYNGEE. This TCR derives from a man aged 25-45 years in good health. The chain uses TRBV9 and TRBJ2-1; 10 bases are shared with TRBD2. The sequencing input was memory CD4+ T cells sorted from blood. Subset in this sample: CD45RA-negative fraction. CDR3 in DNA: TGTGCCAGCAGCGAGGGACTAGCGCACTACAATGAGCAGTTCTTC. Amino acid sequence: CASSEGLAHYNEQFF.